The 25 T cell receptor beta chains below were found in one sample sequenced in a study of response to subunit inactivated influenza vaccine. In TCRdb, the RT-PCR reads were re-called with MiXCR into one record per CDR3 protein. The data contain fewer than 400,000 distinct CDR3 sequences, about a fifth of them singletons. The specimen was PBMCs from blood, collected less than 22 months after vaccination. These receptors all come from a man between 50 and 75 years old who received an inactivated influenza vaccine.

This clonotype was detected a few times. The rearrangement joins TRBV29-1 to TRBJ2-1; 7 nucleotides agree with TRBD2. J lost 4 bases, V lost 3 bases, and 6 bases had no gene match. Germline lookup yields CDR1 SQVTM and CDR2 ANQGSEA. The CDR3 spans 14 residues. Here the CDR3 DNA reads TGCAGCGTTGATTTGAGCGGGATATACAATGAGCAGTTCTTC. Translated: CSVDLSGIYNEQFF.

Only a few counts were recorded for this clonotype. V usage is TRBV7-8 and J usage is TRBJ2-3, with a tentative D call TRBD1 (5 bases). Trimming took off 1 base at V and 7 bases at J, with 24 bases between the two ends. Germline V CDR1 and CDR2: SGHVS, FQNEAQ. This CDR3 contains 18 residues. In nucleotides, the CDR3 is TGTGCCAGCAGCTTAGTGTACGTGGGCAGGGATTCTAAAAATACGCAGTATTTT. Translating gives CASSLVYVGRDSKNTQYF.

The gene calls are TRBV7-9 and TRBJ2-5, with D unresolved. Trimming took 7 bases from V and 1 from J, leaving 22 bases between them. This CDR3 contains 17 residues. The V gene's germline CDR1 is SEHNR and CDR2 FQNEAQ (reference sequence). The CDR3 sequence is CASTSTRGVPFQETQYF. CDR3 nucleotide sequence: TGTGCCAGCACCTCTACGCGAGGAGTCCCCTTCCAAGAGACCCAGTACTTC.

This clonotype has ten or more counts. The V gene is TRBV6-2 or TRBV6-3, the J gene TRBJ2-3; 7 nucleotides line up with TRBD2. The CDR3 sequence is 13 residues long. J lost 7 bases, V lost 6 bases, and 7 bases had no gene match. The germline V gene encodes CDR1 MNHEY and CDR2 SVGEGT. CDR3 sequence: CASRMGGPNTQYF. Here the CDR3 DNA reads TGTGCCAGCAGAATGGGAGGGCCAAATACGCAGTATTTT.

The chain carries TRBV27 and TRBJ2-1; TRBD2 agrees at 9 bases. This CDR3 comprises 16 residues. Unmatched junction bases numbered 7, after V lost 5 bases and J lost 2 bases. The V gene's germline CDR1 is MNHEY and CDR2 SMNVEV (reference sequence). The CDR3 spells CASSPLAGVPYNEQFF. Written as DNA, the CDR3 is TGTGCCAGCAGTCCCTTAGCGGGAGTCCCCTACAATGAGCAGTTCTTC.

This clonotype was counted only a few times. The rearrangement joins TRBV7-9 to TRBJ2-3; D not certain. Germline V lookup: CDR1 SEHNR, CDR2 FQNEAQ (reference sequence). CDR3 length equals 16 residues. Trimming stripped 1 base from V and 0 bases from J, with 11 bases between. The CDR3 region is CASSLVSGPSTDTQYF. The DNA for the CDR3 is TGTGCCAGCAGCTTAGTGTCAGGCCCTAGCACAGATACGCAGTATTTT. Full variable domain (outside the CDR3, taken from reference TRBV7-9 and TRBJ2-3): DTGVSQNPRHKITKRGQNVTFRCDPISEHNRLYWYRQTLGQGPEFLTYFQNEAQLEKSRLLSDRFSAERPKGSFSTLEIQRTEQGDSAMYLCASSLVSGPSTDTQYFGPGTRLTVL.

The chain links TRBV6-2 or TRBV6-3 to TRBJ1-6; D call uncertain. Germline V gene lookup returns CDR1 MNHEY and CDR2 SVGEGT. V lost 2 bases, J lost 9 bases, and 8 bases lay in between. This CDR3 contains 13 residues. CDR3 sequence reads: CASSYDPRSPLHF. The CDR3 region has the DNA TGTGCCAGCAGTTACGACCCCCGTTCACCCCTCCACTTT.

The genes are TRBV5-4 and TRBJ1-2; D gene uncertain. V dropped 1 base and J dropped 0 bases, with 7 bases sitting between them. The V gene's germline CDR1 is SGHNT and CDR2 YYREEE (reference sequence). The CDR3 sequence is 14 residues long. This CDR3 is CASSLPGPNYGYTF. CDR3 coding DNA: TGTGCCAGCAGCTTGCCCGGCCCTAACTATGGCTACACCTTC.

The V gene is TRBV9, the J gene TRBJ2-2; D gene ambiguous. From germline, CDR1 is SGDLS and CDR2 YYNGEE. V lost 1 base and J lost 0, with 7 bases in between. This CDR3 contains 15 residues. DNA of the CDR3: TGTGCCAGCAGCGTATTTTACGCGAACACCGGGGAGCTGTTTTTT. The encoded protein is CASSVFYANTGELFF. Supplemented by reference TRBV9 and TRBJ2-2, the full variable domain reads DSGVTQTPKHLITATGQRVTLRCSPRSGDLSVYWYQQSLDQGLQFLIQYYNGEERAKGNILERFSAQQFPDLHSELNLSSLELGDSALYFCASSVFYANTGELFFGEGSRLTVL.

V gene TRBV28 combines with J gene TRBJ2-3; D gene uncertain. V dropped 4 bases and J dropped 2 bases, with 7 bases sitting between them. Germline lookup yields CDR1 MDHEN and CDR2 SYDVKM. The CDR3 covers 13 residues. The CDR3 DNA sequence: TGTGCCAGCAGTTGGGCCAACACAGATACGCAGTATTTT. It is translated as CASSWANTDTQYF. The whole variable domain, filled in from reference TRBV28 and TRBJ2-3, reads DVKVTQSSRYLVKRTGEKVFLECVQDMDHENMFWYRQDPGLGLRLIYFSYDVKMKEKGDIPEGYSVSREKKERFSLILESASTNQTSMYLCASSWANTDTQYFGPGTRLTVL.

This clonotype was counted at least ten times. The genes are TRBV20-1 and TRBJ1-1; TRBD1 matches 7 bases. Germline V lookup: CDR1 DFQATT, CDR2 SNEGSKA (reference sequence). The CDR3 extends over 14 amino acids. Trimming at V came to 0 bases and at J to 1 base, leaving 2 bases not matched to a gene. The CDR3 is CSARETGWNTEAFF. CDR3 nucleotide sequence: TGCAGTGCTAGAGAGACAGGGTGGAACACTGAAGCTTTCTTT.

By proportion, this clonotype is medium-sized. The chain carries TRBV5-1 and TRBJ1-1; no definite D call. Per germline, CDR1 SGHRS and CDR2 YFSETQ. The CDR3 covers 13 residues. V lost 0 bases and J lost 1, with 4 bases in between. This CDR3 reads CASSLARNTEAFF. The CDR3 region has the DNA TGCGCCAGCAGCTTGGCCCGGAACACTGAAGCTTTCTTT.

This clonotype was observed a few times. J is TRBJ1-5 and V is TRBV18; the D gene is possibly TRBD1 (5 bases). The CDR3 is made up of 15 amino acids. Germline V gene sequence: CDR1 KGHSH, CDR2 LQKENI. The V end was cut by 0 bases, the J end by 1 base, with 7 bases between. As DNA, the CDR3 is TGTGCCAGCTCACCACCGGGGGTAAGCAATCAGCCCCAGCATTTT. Residues: CASSPPGVSNQPQHF.

This clonotype was picked up one time. The V call is TRBV11-2, the J call TRBJ1-5, with D possibly TRBD1 on 5 matching bases. V was clipped by 5 bases and J by 3 bases, with 11 bases between them. CDR1 is SGHAT, CDR2 FQNNGV, per germline. This CDR3 region has 14 residues. The CDR3 DNA follows: TGTGCCAGCAGCCAGGACATCCTCAATCAGCCCCAGCATTTT. Translation: CASSQDILNQPQHF.

This clonotype showed up just a few times. V and J are TRBV6-6 and TRBJ2-3, with D unclear. Between the trimmed V and J ends, which lost 7 bases and 4 bases, there was a span of 12 bases. Per germline, CDR1 MNHNY and CDR2 SVGAGI (reference sequence). There are 13 residues in the CDR3. The CDR3 DNA follows: TGTGCCAGCACTTGGAGTTTTTCAGATACGCAGTATTTT. Translation: CASTWSFSDTQYF.

This clonotype was seen a handful of times. This chain connects TRBV29-1 to TRBJ1-1; the D is unclear. Germline V lookup: CDR1 SQVTM, CDR2 ANQGSEA. The CDR3 has 12 residues. Trimming cost V 6 bases and J 7 bases, with 15 bases left between them. The CDR3 region has the DNA TGCAGCGTCGGAGACCAGCAGAGTGAAGCTTTCTTT. As protein: CSVGDQQSEAFF. The full variable domain, completed using reference TRBV29-1 and TRBJ1-1, is SAVISQKPSRDICQRGTSLTIQCQVDSQVTMMFWYRQQPGQSLTLIATANQGSEATYESGFVIDKFPISRPNLTFSTLTVSNMSPEDSSIYLCSVGDQQSEAFFGQGTRLTVV.

This clonotype was picked up a small number of times. The chain joins TRBV24-1 to TRBJ2-1; 10 nucleotides match TRBD1. The ends lost 3 bases at V and 9 bases at J; junction bases unmatched: 10. The CDR3 is 16 residues long. Germline V gene lookup returns CDR1 KGHDR and CDR2 SFDVKD. The CDR3 loop reads CATSDPGTGDVGEQFF. CDR3 in DNA: TGTGCCACCAGTGATCCCGGGACAGGGGACGTCGGTGAGCAGTTCTTC.

The chain employs TRBV4-3 and TRBJ2-3, with 9 bases lining up with TRBD1. This CDR3 region has 13 residues. The V segment lost 2 bases and the J segment 11 bases; nucleotides outside the gene matches: 5. Germline V gives CDR1 LGHNA, CDR2 YSLEER. The chain's CDR3 is CASSQMTGGEQYF. DNA for the CDR3: TGCGCCAGCAGCCAAATGACAGGGGGAGAGCAGTATTTT.

This clonotype was observed at least ten times. The CDR3 sequence is CASSLSVTGGTGELFF. The CDR3 nucleotides are TGCGCCAGCAGCTTGAGCGTTACAGGAGGCACCGGGGAGCTGTTTTTT. V usage is TRBV5-1 and J usage is TRBJ2-2; either TRBD1 or TRBD2 may supply D (5 bases each). CDR1 and CDR2 (germline): SGHRS, YFSETQ. There are 16 residues in the CDR3. V gave up 1 base and J gave up 4 bases, with 14 bases separating them.

The table lists this clonotype with a few counts. The chain uses TRBV6-6 and TRBJ2-1, with 10 bases identical to TRBD2. This CDR3 is 17 amino acids long. Trimming cost V 2 bases and J 5 bases; bases outside gene matches: 9. The germline V gene encodes CDR1 MNHNY and CDR2 SVGAGI (reference sequence). CDR3 DNA: TGTGCCAGCAGTTACCCTCCCCTAGCGGGAGCCAACAATGAGCAGTTCTTC. Its protein is CASSYPPLAGANNEQFF.

The V call is TRBV6-5, the J call TRBJ1-1, with no clear D. The germline V gene has CDR1 MNHEY and CDR2 SVGAGI. V lost 1 base and J 0 bases, leaving 6 bases between the germline ends. This CDR3 is built from 14 residues. CDR3 amino acids: CASSYYEVNTEAFF. In DNA, the CDR3 is TGTGCCAGCAGTTACTATGAGGTGAACACTGAAGCTTTCTTT.

The genes are TRBV19 and TRBJ1-2; a weak D match, TRBD1 (5 bases). This CDR3 region has 15 residues. V was pared by 7 bases and J by 4 bases, with 19 bases between. Germline CDR1 is LNHDA and CDR2 is SQIVND (reference sequence). CDR3 sequence: CASTSGLEQIYGYTF. In DNA, the CDR3 is TGTGCCAGTACCTCAGGGCTCGAACAAATCTATGGCTACACCTTC.

This clonotype was found once. This chain joins TRBV7-9 and TRBJ2-4; 7 bases agree with TRBD1. The trim removed 5 bases at V and 3 bases at J, leaving 13 bases unmatched. The CDR3 contains 17 residues. Germline CDR1 and CDR2: SEHNR and FQNEAQ (reference sequence). CDR3 protein: CASSRGQASSGKNIQYF. DNA of the CDR3: TGTGCCAGCAGCCGAGGACAGGCAAGCTCGGGCAAAAACATTCAGTACTTC. Drawing the rest from reference TRBV7-9 and TRBJ2-4, the complete variable domain is DTGVSQNPRHKITKRGQNVTFRCDPISEHNRLYWYRQTLGQGPEFLTYFQNEAQLEKSRLLSDRFSAERPKGSFSTLEIQRTEQGDSAMYLCASSRGQASSGKNIQYFGAGTRLSVL.

V usage is TRBV7-9 and J usage is TRBJ1-4, with D tentatively TRBD1 (5 bases). The CDR3 covers 14 residues. Germline V gives CDR1 SEHNR, CDR2 FQNEAQ (reference sequence). Trimming took off 5 bases at V and 8 bases at J, with 15 bases between the two ends. For the CDR3, the DNA is TGTGCCAGCAGCACGCGTCAGGGCGGCGAAAAACTGTTTTTT. Amino acids: CASSTRQGGEKLFF. Supplemented by reference TRBV7-9 and TRBJ1-4, the full variable domain reads DTGVSQNPRHKITKRGQNVTFRCDPISEHNRLYWYRQTLGQGPEFLTYFQNEAQLEKSRLLSDRFSAERPKGSFSTLEIQRTEQGDSAMYLCASSTRQGGEKLFFGSGTQLSVL.

The rearrangement joins TRBV6-6 to TRBJ2-5, with D possibly matching TRBD2 (6 bases). The CDR3 is made up of 14 amino acids. Trimming removed 2 bases from V and 4 bases from J, with 11 bases in between. CDR1 and CDR2 from the germline V gene are MNHNY and SVGAGI (reference sequence). The CDR3 is CASSYVPGLETQYF. The CDR3 coding sequence is TGTGCCAGCAGTTACGTTCCGGGACTAGAGACCCAGTACTTC.